The 16 T cell receptor beta chains below come from one sample, sequenced in a study of CD8+CD57+ T cells in acquired aplastic anemia. Patients selected for sequencing had displayed CD8+CD57+ cell expansion by flow cytometry. It was genomic DNA that served as the template for profiling TCR beta VDJ and CDR3. TCRdb fed the reads into MiXCR, producing one record per CDR3 protein. The sample shows approximately 300,000 distinct CDR3 sequences, about 50% of them seen only once. Sequencing was performed on sorted CD4+, CD8+, or CD8+CD57+ T cells (not recorded which) from PBMCs. Receptors originate from a human donor with aplastic anemia.

Ten or more counts support this clonotype. The CDR3 DNA reads as TGTGCCAGCAGTCCTTCCGAATTTGGCAATCAGCCCCAGCATTTT. Translating gives CASSPSEFGNQPQHF. The chain links TRBV6-6 to TRBJ1-5; no firm D call. The CDR3 totals 15 residues. V was shortened by 5 bases and J by 2 bases, with 13 bases between the two germline ends. Looked up from germline, CDR1 is MNHNY and CDR2 is SVGAGI (reference sequence).

The J gene is TRBJ2-1, the V gene TRBV25-1; TRBD1 might be the D (6 bases). Germline CDR1 reads MGHDK; CDR2 reads SYGVNS. V lost 2 bases and J lost 5, with 13 bases in between. CDR3 size: 15 residues. CDR3 amino acids: CASSEGGAGDNEQFF. The CDR3 nucleotides are TGTGCCAGCAGTGAAGGGGGAGCAGGGGACAATGAGCAGTTCTTC.

CDR3 DNA: TGTGCCAGCAGACTAGGAGGACTAGTCCTAACCTCTGGGGCCAACGTCCTGACTTTC. This gives the protein CASRLGGLVLTSGANVLTF. The chain carries TRBV7-3 and TRBJ2-6; TRBD2 matches at 7 bases. CDR1 and CDR2 (germline): SGHTA, FQGTGA. CDR3 length equals 19 residues. With 6 bases clipped from V and 0 bases from J, the junction kept 14 bases outside the gene matches.

This clonotype came up a few times. V gene TRBV7-2 combines with J gene TRBJ1-2; D ambiguous. The CDR3 loop spans 13 amino acids. The V gene lost 5 bases and the J gene lost 8 bases, with 15 bases spanning the gap. In germline, CDR1 is SGHTA, CDR2 FQGNSA. Here the CDR3 reads CASSLGRFYGYTF. In DNA, the CDR3 is TGTGCCAGCAGCCTCGGACGGTTCTACGGCTACACCTTC.

Ten or more counts support this clonotype. This chain connects TRBV5-6 to TRBJ1-6; 12 bases align to TRBD1. There are 15 residues in the CDR3. V shed 2 bases and J 10 bases; nucleotides not matched to a gene: 4. The germline V gene has CDR1 SGHDT and CDR2 YYEEEE. This chain's CDR3 is CASSFRDRGRSPLHF. CDR3 DNA sequence: TGTGCCAGCAGCTTCAGGGACAGGGGGCGCTCACCCCTCCACTTT.

The chain carries TRBV5-8 and TRBJ2-7; D not certain. V shed 0 bases and J shed 12 bases, with 13 bases lying between them. Germline V gene lookup returns CDR1 SGHTS and CDR2 YDEGEE. The CDR3 runs 12 residues. The CDR3 region is CASSLVSVGWYF. The DNA for the CDR3 is TGTGCCAGCAGCTTGGTTTCGGTAGGGTGGTACTTC. Looking up the rest from reference TRBV5-8 and TRBJ2-7 gives the full variable domain: EAGVTQSPTHLIKTRGQQATLRCSPISGHTSVYWYQQALGLGLQFLLWYDEGEERNRGNFPPRFSGRQFPNYSSELNVNALELEDSALYLCASSLVSVGWYFGPGTRLTVT.

This clonotype was seen repeatedly, ten times or more. The chain is built from TRBV4-1 and TRBJ1-5; D is perhaps TRBD1 (5 bases). V lost 0 bases to trimming and J lost 3 bases, with 15 bases between them. Germline V gene data show CDR1 as MGHRA and CDR2 as YSYEKL. This CDR3 spans 17 amino acids. CDR3 sequence: CASSQDITGLTNQPQHF. For the CDR3, the DNA is TGCGCCAGCAGCCAAGATATTACAGGCCTTACCAATCAGCCCCAGCATTTT.

This clonotype was counted between two and nine times. The chain joins TRBV2 to TRBJ1-2, with TRBD1 as a possible D gene (6 bases). Looked up from germline, CDR1 is SNHLY and CDR2 is FYNNEI. Trimming cost V 4 bases and J 1 base, with 13 bases left between them. The CDR3 has 15 residues. The DNA of the CDR3 is TGTGCCAGCAGTGCCTCAGGGGTAGTTAACTATGGCTACACCTTC. It translates to CASSASGVVNYGYTF.

This clonotype was recorded many times. V gene TRBV16 combines with J gene TRBJ1-3, with TRBD1 as a possible D gene (5 bases). The CDR3 has 14 residues. The V gene's germline CDR1 is KGHSY and CDR2 FQNENV. Trimming removed 0 bases at V and 3 bases at J, with 6 bases between. This chain's CDR3 is CASSQSTVGNTIYF. As DNA, the CDR3 is TGTGCCAGCAGCCAATCGACAGTTGGAAACACCATATATTTT.

This clonotype was recorded many times. The V call is TRBV19, the J call TRBJ1-1; 10 bases map to TRBD1. After removal of 6 bases from V and 4 bases from J, the junction contained 11 bases not matched to a gene. The germline gives CDR1 LNHDA, CDR2 SQIVND (reference sequence). The CDR3 extends over 16 amino acids. The CDR3: CASRKRQGQGGTEAFF. Here the CDR3 DNA reads TGTGCCAGTAGAAAACGCCAAGGACAGGGGGGCACTGAAGCTTTCTTT.

The chain joins TRBV7-8 to TRBJ1-5, with a tentative D call TRBD1 (5 bases). The length of the CDR3 is 13 residues. Germline-derived CDR1 and CDR2 are SGHVS and FQNEAQ. The V end was cut by 6 bases, the J end by 7 bases, with 13 bases between. The CDR3 bases are TGTGCCAGCAGTGTGGGGGGGTGGCAGCCCCAGCATTTT. It codes for CASSVGGWQPQHF.

This clonotype was counted a single time. The CDR3 region is CASSDPTSSTDTQYF. The CDR3 DNA is TGTGCCAGCAGTGATCCTACCTCTAGCACAGATACGCAGTATTTT. The chain combines TRBV6-1 with TRBJ2-3; no clear D gene. Germline CDR1 and CDR2: MNHNS and SASEGT. V dropped 3 bases and J dropped 0 bases, with 10 bases sitting between them. The CDR3 sequence is 15 residues long.

There are many counts of this clonotype. The chain recombines TRBV4-1 with TRBJ2-1; 9 bases are a match to TRBD2. The CDR3 totals 13 residues. CDR1 is MGHRA, CDR2 YSYEKL, per germline. J gave up 12 bases and V 7 bases, and 10 bases lay outside the gene matches. This CDR3 reads CASMELAGGGQFF. The CDR3 region has the DNA TGCGCCAGCATGGAACTAGCGGGTGGGGGGCAGTTCTTC.

This clonotype was seen repeatedly, ten times or more. The gene calls are TRBV29-1 and TRBJ2-3; no clear D. V shed 3 bases and J shed 5 bases, with 9 bases lying between them. Germline CDR1 SQVTM, CDR2 ANQGSEA. The CDR3 contains 12 residues. The chain's CDR3 is CSVDLPGDTQYF. Here the CDR3 DNA reads TGCAGCGTTGATCTCCCAGGAGATACGCAGTATTTT.

V gene TRBV2 combines with J gene TRBJ1-1; the D is unclear. Looked up from germline, CDR1 is SNHLY and CDR2 is FYNNEI. This CDR3 is 14 amino acids long. Trimming cost V 5 bases and J 6 bases, with 16 bases left between them. In nucleotides, the CDR3 is TGTGCCAGCAGTTTAACCCCGGATTTCGCTGAAGCTTTCTTT. It yields the protein CASSLTPDFAEAFF.

J is TRBJ1-2 and V is TRBV6-5; D gene uncertain. The V end lost 1 base, the J end lost 7 bases, and 10 bases lay between the germline ends. The CDR3 extends over 13 amino acids. The germline gives CDR1 MNHEY, CDR2 SVGAGI. This CDR3 reads CASSYFGEGGYTF. In nucleotides, the CDR3 is TGTGCCAGCAGTTACTTTGGGGAGGGTGGCTACACCTTC.